These 2 T cell receptor beta chains came from one sample sequenced in a study of PD-1 blockade in classical Hodgkin lymphoma. Using immunoSEQ multiplex PCR, the repertoire was profiled, and TCRdb retains in-frame clones only, with some absent. This table has over 25,000 clones, 70% appearing once. Each of the patients experienced relapse following autologous stem cell transplantation, and their brentuximab vedotin exposure differed. Sequencing used peripheral blood mononuclear cells (PBMCs), obtained before the second cycle of nivolumab. The receptors come from a human donor with classical Hodgkin lymphoma.

This chain connects TRBV11-2 to TRBJ1-1, with TRBD1 matching over 8 bases. The CDR3 consists of 15 residues. V lost 2 bases to trimming and J lost 5 bases; unmatched junction nucleotides: 7. Per germline, CDR1 SGHAT and CDR2 FQNNGV. The CDR3 bases are TGTGCCAGCAGCTTATTTGACAGGGGATTAACTGAAGCTTTCTTT. It encodes CASSLFDRGLTEAFF.

The sample holds one count of this clone. The CDR3 sequence: CASSVGLADTDTQYF. The CDR3, as DNA: TGTGCCAGCAGCGTAGGGCTAGCGGACACAGATACGCAGTATTTT. This sequence joins TRBV9 and TRBJ2-3, with 7 bases fitting TRBD2. The junction had 3 bases not matched to a gene; V was cut back by 0 bases and J by 2 bases. The CDR3 loop spans 15 amino acids. Germline CDR1 reads SGDLS; CDR2 reads YYNGEE.